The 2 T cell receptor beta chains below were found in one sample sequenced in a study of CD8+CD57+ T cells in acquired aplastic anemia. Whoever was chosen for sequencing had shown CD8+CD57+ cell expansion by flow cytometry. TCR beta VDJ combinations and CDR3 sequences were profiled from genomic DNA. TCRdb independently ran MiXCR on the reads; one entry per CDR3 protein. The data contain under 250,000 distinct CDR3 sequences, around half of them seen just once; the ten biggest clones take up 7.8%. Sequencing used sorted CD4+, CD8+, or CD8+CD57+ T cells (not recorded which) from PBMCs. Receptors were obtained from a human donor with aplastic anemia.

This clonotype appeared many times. Here the CDR3 DNA reads TGTGCCAGCAACGTAGCGGGGGGCCCTTCCTACGAGCAGTACTTC. Translating it yields CASNVAGGPSYEQYF. V and J are TRBV7-9 and TRBJ2-7; TRBD2 matches at 10 bases. This CDR3 has 15 residues. Per germline, CDR1 SEHNR and CDR2 FQNEAQ (reference sequence). V lost 7 bases to trimming and J lost 1 base; unmatched junction nucleotides: 7.

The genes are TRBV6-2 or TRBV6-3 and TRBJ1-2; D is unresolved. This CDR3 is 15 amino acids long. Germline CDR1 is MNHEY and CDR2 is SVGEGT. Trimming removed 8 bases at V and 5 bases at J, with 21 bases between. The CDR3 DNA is TGTGCCAGCGCTTCAGACCGCCTAAACTATTATGGCTACACCTTC. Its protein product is CASASDRLNYYGYTF.